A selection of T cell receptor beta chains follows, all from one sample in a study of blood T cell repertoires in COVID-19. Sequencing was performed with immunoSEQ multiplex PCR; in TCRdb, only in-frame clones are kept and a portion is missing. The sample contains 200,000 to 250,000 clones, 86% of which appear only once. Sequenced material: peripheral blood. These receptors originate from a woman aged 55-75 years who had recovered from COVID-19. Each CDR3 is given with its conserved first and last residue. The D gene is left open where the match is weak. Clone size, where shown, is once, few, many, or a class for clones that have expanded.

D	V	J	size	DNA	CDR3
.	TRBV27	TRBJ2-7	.	TGTGCCAGCAGTCCCCTCCCGGGATTAAACTACGAGCAGTACTTC	CASSPLPGLNYEQYF
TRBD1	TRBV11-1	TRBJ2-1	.	TGTGCCAGCAGGACAGGGGGCTATCTCAATGAGCAGTTCTTC	CASRTGGYLNEQFF
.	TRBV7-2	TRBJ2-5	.	TGTGCCAGCAGCTTTTCAGGGGACCGTGCCCAGTACTTC	CASSFSGDRAQYF
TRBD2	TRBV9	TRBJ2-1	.	TGTGCCAGTAGTCAGCGGGGATACAATGAGCAGTTCTTC	CASSQRGYNEQFF
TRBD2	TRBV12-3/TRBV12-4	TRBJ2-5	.	TGTGCCAGCAGCATAGCGGGGGTAGAGACCCAGTACTTC	CASSIAGVETQYF
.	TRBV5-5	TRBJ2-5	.	TGTGCCAGCAGCCTACCGGGGGTCGGAGAGACCCAGTACTTC	CASSLPGVGETQYF
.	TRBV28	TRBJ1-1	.	TGTGCCAGCAGACAGGCTCCCACTGAAGCTTTCTTT	CASRQAPTEAFF
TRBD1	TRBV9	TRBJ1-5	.	TGTGCCAGCAGCGTACACAGGGGAAGAGGGGGCAATCAGCCCCAGCATTTT	CASSVHRGRGGNQPQHF
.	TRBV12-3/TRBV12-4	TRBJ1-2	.	TGTGCCAGCAGTTCCGGGTATGGCTACACCTTC	CASSSGYGYTF
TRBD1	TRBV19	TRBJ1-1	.	TGTGCCAGTAGTATCCTCGGACAGGGGGCCCCTGAAGCTTTCTTT	CASSILGQGAPEAFF
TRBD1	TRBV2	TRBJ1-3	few	TGTGCCAGCAGATCAGGACAGGCGAGCTCTGGAAACACCATATATTTT	CASRSGQASSGNTIYF
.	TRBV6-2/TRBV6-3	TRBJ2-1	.	TGTGCCAGCAGTTACTCTTGGACAGACCTTTACAATGAGCAGTTCTTC	CASSYSWTDLYNEQFF
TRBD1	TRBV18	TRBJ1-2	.	TGTGCCAGCTCACCCGACGACAGGGGGCGCGGCGGCTACACCTTC	CASSPDDRGRGGYTF
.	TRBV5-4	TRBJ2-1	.	TGTGCCAGCAGCTTCCAGGGGGGCAATGAGCAGTTCTTC	CASSFQGGNEQFF
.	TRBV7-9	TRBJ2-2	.	TGTGCCAGCAGGGAAGGGACGGACAGAACCGGGGAGCTGTTTTTT	CASREGTDRTGELFF
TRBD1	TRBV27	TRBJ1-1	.	TGTGCCAGCAGTTTATCTACAGGGGCAGGGGTCAACCGCATGAACACTGAAGCTTTCTTT	CASSLSTGAGVNRMNTEAFF
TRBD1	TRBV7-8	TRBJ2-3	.	TGTGCCAGCAGCTTAACAGGGGGAAGCGTAGTAGATACGCAGTATTTT	CASSLTGGSVVDTQYF
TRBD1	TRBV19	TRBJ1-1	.	TGTGCCAGTAGTACCCTGGACAGGAGCAACACTGAAGCTTTCTTT	CASSTLDRSNTEAFF
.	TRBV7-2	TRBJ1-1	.	TGTGCCAGCAGCTCCGGACAGATAGGGTCCACTGAAGCTTTCTTT	CASSSGQIGSTEAFF
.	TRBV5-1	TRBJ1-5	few	TGCGCCAGCAGCTTGGAGCCAGGCAGCAATCAGCCCCAGCATTTT	CASSLEPGSNQPQHF
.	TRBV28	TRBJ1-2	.	TGTGCCAGCAGTCCGGGGGGTGGCTACACCTTC	CASSPGGGYTF
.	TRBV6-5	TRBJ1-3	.	TGTGCCAGCAGTTACAGGGGTACGGGAAACACCATATATTTT	CASSYRGTGNTIYF
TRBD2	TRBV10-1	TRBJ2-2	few	TGCGCCAGCAGTGTCCCTGAGCGGGGGATAGGCGGGGAGCTGTTTTTT	CASSVPERGIGGELFF
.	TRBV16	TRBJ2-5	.	TGTGCCAGCAGCCAAGGAATTGCGGGGCAAGAGACCCAGTACTTC	CASSQGIAGQETQYF
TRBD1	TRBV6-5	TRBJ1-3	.	TGTGCCAGCAGCCGGGACAGAGACTCTGGAAACACCATATATTTT	CASSRDRDSGNTIYF
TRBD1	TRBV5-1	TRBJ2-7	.	TGCGCCAGCAGCCTGGGACAGGGTCCCTACGAGCAGTACTTC	CASSLGQGPYEQYF
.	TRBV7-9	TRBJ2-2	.	TGTGCCAGCAGCTTAGCGCTAGGAGGACTGTTTTTT	CASSLALGGLFF